These T cell receptor beta chains were read from a single sample in a study of blood T cell repertoires in COVID-19. Data came from immunoSEQ multiplex PCR; TCRdb stores just in-frame clones and leaves some out. Of a few hundred thousand clones listed, approximately 80% were seen once; the top ten hold around 3.4%. Sequenced material: PBMCs or T cells enriched from blood (not recorded which). These receptors all stem from a woman aged 60-75 years who had recovered from COVID-19. Both conserved end residues are part of each CDR3. A D gene is named only where the DNA matches it firmly. A row's size may be missing; if present it is once, few, many or a size class.

size	D	V	J	DNA	CDR3
.	.	TRBV7-2	TRBJ2-1	TGTGCCAGCAGCTTAGCCTTCGCGGAGGGCGAGCAGTTCTTC	CASSLAFAEGEQFF
.	.	TRBV4-2	TRBJ1-5	TGTGCCAGCAGCCCCCGGCGACAGCTCAATCAGCCCCAGCATTTT	CASSPRRQLNQPQHF
.	TRBD1	TRBV29-1	TRBJ1-3	TGCAGCGTGAAACAGGGGGCGAGAGGAAACACCATATATTTT	CSVKQGARGNTIYF
.	.	TRBV14	TRBJ1-6	TGTGCCAGCAGCCGAGGAGGGTTCGGATCACCCCTCCACTTT	CASSRGGFGSPLHF
.	TRBD1	TRBV7-2	TRBJ1-2	TGTGCCAGCAACAAAGAAGGGGGCGGGTCTAACTATGGCTACACCTTC	CASNKEGGGSNYGYTF
.	TRBD2	TRBV3-1/TRBV3-2	TRBJ2-5	TGTGCCAGCAGCCACCCCGGACTAGCGGGGGGCCAAGAGACCCAGTACTTC	CASSHPGLAGGQETQYF
.	.	TRBV9	TRBJ1-1	TGTGCCAGCAGCGTAGTGTTGGAGGGTGGAGCTTTCTTT	CASSVVLEGGAFF
.	.	TRBV6-5	TRBJ2-5	TGTGCCAGCAGTTCTCAAAGCCCCGGGACAAAAGAGACCCAGTACTTC	CASSSQSPGTKETQYF
.	.	TRBV6-5	TRBJ2-2	TGTGCCAGCAGTTCAGGGGCGCACACCGGGGAGCTGTTTTTT	CASSSGAHTGELFF
.	.	TRBV12-2	TRBJ2-1	TGTGCAAGTCGCCCCCCCGGTCGGGCTAGCGGGAGCTCCTACAATGAGCAGTTCTTC	CASRPPGRASGSSYNEQFF
.	TRBD2	TRBV7-9	TRBJ2-2	TGTGCCAGCAGCGAGCGGGGGGCGAACACCGGGGAGCTGTTTTTT	CASSERGANTGELFF
.	TRBD1	TRBV6-1	TRBJ2-3	TGTGCCAGCAGTGAAGGAGGGGGACAGAACCCGAATACGCAGTATTTT	CASSEGGGQNPNTQYF
few	TRBD2	TRBV4-1	TRBJ2-5	TGCGCCAGCAGCCAGGGACCCACCGGGACTAGCGGTTTGGAGACCCAGTACTTC	CASSQGPTGTSGLETQYF
.	.	TRBV19	TRBJ2-7	TGTGCCAGTAGTATAAAAGCAGGGTGGTACGAGCAGTACTTC	CASSIKAGWYEQYF
.	TRBD2	TRBV5-1	TRBJ2-2	TGCGCCAGCAGCTTGTCTAGCGGGACCGGGGAGCTGTTTTTT	CASSLSSGTGELFF
.	.	TRBV4-2	TRBJ1-5	TGTGCCAGCAGCCAACAGGGCCCCGGGGGTAGCAATCAGCCCCAGCATTTT	CASSQQGPGGSNQPQHF
.	.	TRBV6-4	TRBJ1-2	TGTGCCAGCAGTGACTCTATCGGTGCGGGGGGCTATGGCTACACCTTC	CASSDSIGAGGYGYTF
.	TRBD1	TRBV19	TRBJ1-5	TGTGCCAGTAGTCCCCCCGGACAGGGGTGGTATCAGCCCCAGCATTTT	CASSPPGQGWYQPQHF
.	.	TRBV5-4	TRBJ2-5	TGTGCCAGCAGCTTCGGTAGCGGAAAGCAAGAGACCCAGTACTTC	CASSFGSGKQETQYF
.	TRBD1	TRBV7-2	TRBJ2-4	TGTGCCAGCAGCCTACGACAGGGACAAAACATTCAGTACTTC	CASSLRQGQNIQYF
.	.	TRBV6-2/TRBV6-3	TRBJ2-2	TGTGCCAGCAGCCCGATTCGGGGGACGAGGAACACCGGGGAGCTGTTTTTT	CASSPIRGTRNTGELFF
.	.	TRBV13	TRBJ2-5	TGTGCCAGCAGCTTACGGGAGGCAGGGGAAGAGACCCAGTACTTC	CASSLREAGEETQYF
.	.	TRBV21-1	TRBJ2-7	TGTGCCAGCAGCAAAGGGGAGGGGAGTCCCTACGAGCAGTACTTC	CASSKGEGSPYEQYF
.	.	TRBV19	TRBJ2-2	TGTGCCAGTATGAGGGAGTGGACCGGGGAGCTGTTTTTT	CASMREWTGELFF
.	.	TRBV7-9	TRBJ1-4	TGTGCCAGCAGCCCAGGACAGCCTAATGAAAAACTGTTTTTT	CASSPGQPNEKLFF
.	.	TRBV7-9	TRBJ2-5	TGTGCCAGCAGCCAATGGGGCGGCGGAGAGACCCAGTACTTC	CASSQWGGGETQYF
.	.	TRBV18	TRBJ2-7	TGTGCCAGCTCACCAGAGTTCCTCAGGGATTACGAGCAGTACTTC	CASSPEFLRDYEQYF
.	.	TRBV7-8	TRBJ1-2	TGTGCCAGCAGCTTAGTCAGGGACTCCCCTGGCTACACCTTC	CASSLVRDSPGYTF
.	TRBD2	TRBV3-1/TRBV3-2	TRBJ2-3	TGTGCCAGCAGCCCTGGACTAGCAAGATCTAGCACAGATACGCAGTATTTT	CASSPGLARSSTDTQYF
medium-sized	.	TRBV4-3	TRBJ1-1	TGCGCCAGCAGCCCGTACCGGGGTTCCACTGAAGCTTTCTTT	CASSPYRGSTEAFF
.	.	TRBV19	TRBJ1-2	TGTGCCAGTAGTATGTCGATGATAGGGGCCTCCTATGGCTACACCTTC	CASSMSMIGASYGYTF
.	.	TRBV6-5	TRBJ1-1	TGTGCCAGCACCCAGCGGGGGCGGAAAGCTTTCTTT	CASTQRGRKAFF
few	TRBD1	TRBV7-9	TRBJ2-3	TGTGCCAGCACCCCAGGACAGGAGAACACAGATACGCAGTATTTT	CASTPGQENTDTQYF
many	.	TRBV12-3/TRBV12-4	TRBJ1-3	TGTGCCAGCAGGCGGACAGCGGGAAACACCATATATTTT	CASRRTAGNTIYF
.	TRBD2	TRBV5-3	TRBJ2-7	TGTGCCAGAAGCTTGATCCCTAGCGGGAGCTACGAGCAGTACTTC	CARSLIPSGSYEQYF
.	.	TRBV7-2	TRBJ1-3	TGTGCCAGCAGCTCGGACAGCTCTGGAAACACCATATATTTT	CASSSDSSGNTIYF
.	TRBD2	TRBV9	TRBJ2-3	TGTGCCAGCAGCGTAGGGGGTAGCGGGAGTCTAACAGATACGCAGTATTTT	CASSVGGSGSLTDTQYF
.	.	TRBV27	TRBJ1-1	TGTGCCAGCAGTTCCCCTTCTAGTAACACTGAAGCTTTCTTT	CASSSPSSNTEAFF
few	TRBD1	TRBV10-1	TRBJ1-4	TGCGCCAGCAGTGAGAGGACAGGGGGTAATGAAAAACTGTTTTTT	CASSERTGGNEKLFF
once	.	TRBV6-5	TRBJ1-1	TGTGCCAGCAGGGGGCGGGATGTTAACACTGAAGCTTTCTTT	CASRGRDVNTEAFF
.	.	TRBV6-6	TRBJ1-5	TGTGCCAGCAGTTATCGAGGTTTGCGGGATCAGCCCCAGCATTTT	CASSYRGLRDQPQHF
once	.	TRBV29-1	TRBJ1-5	TGCAGCGTTAGCGGGCAGGATAATCAGCCCCAGCATTTT	CSVSGQDNQPQHF
.	.	TRBV21-1	TRBJ2-3	TGTGCCAACCTCATCCCGGGAGTGGGGGGGGAGGGAGATACGCAGTATTTT	CANLIPGVGGEGDTQYF
few	.	TRBV5-5	TRBJ1-2	TGTGCCAGCAGCTTAGGAGGGAAGGGCGGCTACACCTTC	CASSLGGKGGYTF
few	TRBD1	TRBV4-1	TRBJ2-7	TGCGCCAGCAGCCAACCGTTGACAGGGTTCACCCCCTACGAGCAGTACTTC	CASSQPLTGFTPYEQYF
.	.	TRBV15	TRBJ2-2	TGTGCCACCAGCTTATACAGGGTTGAGTCCGGGGAGCTGTTTTTT	CATSLYRVESGELFF
.	TRBD2	TRBV5-1	TRBJ2-2	TGCGCCAGCAAACGCATAGCGGGAGATACCGGGGAGCTGTTTTTT	CASKRIAGDTGELFF
.	.	TRBV7-2	TRBJ1-2	TGTGCCAGCAGCTCCGAGGCGACAGGAGTCTCTAACTATGGCTACACCTTC	CASSSEATGVSNYGYTF
.	.	TRBV9	TRBJ2-1	TGTGCCAGCAGCGGAAACAGGGAAGGGCAGTTCTTC	CASSGNREGQFF
.	TRBD2	TRBV7-9	TRBJ2-5	TGTGCCAGCAGCTTACTCGGAAGACTAGCGGAAGAGACCCAGTACTTC	CASSLLGRLAEETQYF
.	TRBD2	TRBV5-1	TRBJ2-2	TGCGCCAGCAGCTTGGCGTTAGCGGGGAACACCGGGGAGCTGTTTTTT	CASSLALAGNTGELFF
.	TRBD1	TRBV11-2	TRBJ1-1	TGTGCCAGCAGCTTAAAGCCCACTCAGGGGGCGCTTTTTGCTTTCTTT	CASSLKPTQGALFAFF
many	TRBD1	TRBV5-6	TRBJ1-2	TGTGCCAGCAGCTCCGAGGGGGCGTATGGCTACACCTTC	CASSSEGAYGYTF